This record covers a single T cell receptor (beta chain). The data belong to a study of circulating CD8 cells and anti-PD-1 response in melanoma. CDR1 is MNHEY, CDR2 SMNVEV, per germline (reference sequence). This CDR3 is 14 amino acids long. V shed 7 bases and J shed 3 bases, with 15 bases lying between them. TCR libraries were prepared from around 15 ng of total RNA with the QIAseq Immune Repertoire TCR panel. TCRdb itself ran the reads through MiXCR, one entry per CDR3 protein. The sample holds around 460 distinct CDR3 sequences; around 8.2% are singletons and the top ten take 35% to 45%. Four subsets defined by PD-1 and/or TIGIT were sorted from live CD3+CD8+TCRalphabeta+ cells.

The material sequenced was CD8+ T cells from PBMCs, taken at baseline or after one month of anti-PD-1 therapy (not recorded which). The V gene is TRBV27, the J gene TRBJ1-2, with TRBD1 as a possible D gene (6 bases). The origin of this receptor is a human donor with melanoma. CDR3 DNA: TGTGCCAGCAAGAGAGGGGGGCGAGACTATGGCTACACCTTC. This codes for CASKRGGRDYGYTF.